This T cell receptor beta chain is from a study of cytomegalovirus exposure and HLA in healthy donors. After removal of 7 bases from V and 5 bases from J, the junction contained 10 bases not matched to a gene. The CDR3 contains 14 residues. The germline gives CDR1 LGHNT, CDR2 FRNRAP. This table comes from immunoSEQ multiplex PCR, and its TCRdb copy is limited to in-frame clones, with some not included. The table includes 110,000 or so clones, 86% detected once. The validation cohort, a group of 90 to 150 subjects, included the donors and was separate from the roughly 670-subject first cohort. The sample comprised PBMCs. The gene calls are TRBV12-5 and TRBJ1-1, with TRBD1 matching over 7 bases. This receptor was identified in a man aged 18 to 30 in good health and CMV-seronegative. In nucleotides, the CDR3 is TGTGCTAGTGCCATGGAGGGGGCGAATACTGAAGCTTTCTTT. Its protein is CASAMEGANTEAFF.